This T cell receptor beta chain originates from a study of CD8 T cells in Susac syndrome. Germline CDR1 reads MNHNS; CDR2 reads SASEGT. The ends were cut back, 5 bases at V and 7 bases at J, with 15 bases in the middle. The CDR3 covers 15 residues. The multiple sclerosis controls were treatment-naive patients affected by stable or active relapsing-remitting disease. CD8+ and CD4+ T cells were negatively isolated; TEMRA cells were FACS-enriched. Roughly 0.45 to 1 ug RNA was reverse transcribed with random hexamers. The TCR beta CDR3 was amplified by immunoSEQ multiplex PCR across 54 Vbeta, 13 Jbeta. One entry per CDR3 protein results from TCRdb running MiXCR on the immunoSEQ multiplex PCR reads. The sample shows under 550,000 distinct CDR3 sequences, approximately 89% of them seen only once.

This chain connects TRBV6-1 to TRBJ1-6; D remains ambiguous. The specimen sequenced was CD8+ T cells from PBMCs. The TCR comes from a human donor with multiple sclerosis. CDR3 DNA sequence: TGTGCCAGCAGTCCAACGGAAAGGTGGAATTCACCCCTCCACTTT. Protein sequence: CASSPTERWNSPLHF.